Following are 2 T cell receptor beta chains from one sample sequenced in a study of blood T cell repertoires in COVID-19. TCRdb keeps only in-frame clones here, not all; method: immunoSEQ multiplex PCR. The sample contains some 190,000 clones, more than 75% of which appear only once. Sequenced material: PBMCs or T cells enriched from blood (not recorded which). Receptors originate from a man aged 30 to 45 with acute COVID-19.

V gene TRBV12-3 or TRBV12-4 combines with J gene TRBJ1-1, with D tentatively TRBD1 (6 bases). The V end lost 6 bases, the J end lost 9 bases, and 11 bases lay between the germline ends. The CDR3 is 11 amino acids. The CDR3 is CASSLDSQAFF. CDR3 coding DNA: TGTGCCAGCAGCTTGGACAGCCAAGCTTTCTTT.

The chain combines TRBV6-1 with TRBJ2-7, with 7 bases aligning to TRBD1. The CDR3 is 16 amino acids. CDR1 is MNHNS, CDR2 SASEGT, per germline. The J segment lost 3 bases and the V segment lost 1 base, leaving 9 bases of the junction unmatched. CDR3 sequence reads: CASSEGGTAVYYEQYF. In nucleotides, the CDR3 is TGTGCCAGCAGTGAAGGAGGGACAGCTGTTTACTACGAGCAGTACTTC.